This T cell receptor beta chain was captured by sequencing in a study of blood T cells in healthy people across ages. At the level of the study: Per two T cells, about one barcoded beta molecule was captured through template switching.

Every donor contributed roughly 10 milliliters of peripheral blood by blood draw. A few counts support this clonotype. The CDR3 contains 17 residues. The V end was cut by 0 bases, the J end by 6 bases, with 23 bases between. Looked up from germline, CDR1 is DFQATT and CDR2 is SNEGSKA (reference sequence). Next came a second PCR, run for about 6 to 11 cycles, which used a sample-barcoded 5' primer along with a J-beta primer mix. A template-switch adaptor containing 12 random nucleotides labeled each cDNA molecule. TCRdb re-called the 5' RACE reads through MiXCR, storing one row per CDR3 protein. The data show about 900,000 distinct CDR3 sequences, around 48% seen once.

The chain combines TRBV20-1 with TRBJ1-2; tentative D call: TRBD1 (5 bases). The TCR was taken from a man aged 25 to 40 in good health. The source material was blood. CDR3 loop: CSARELERSSGGDGYTF. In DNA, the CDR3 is TGCAGTGCTAGAGAATTAGAACGGTCCTCTGGGGGTGATGGCTACACCTTC.